A single sample is the source of the 29 T cell receptor beta chains below, sequenced in a study of T cells in narcolepsy. The assay was immunoSEQ multiplex PCR, and TCRdb's table has in-frame clones only and misses some. The table lists tens of thousands of clones, roughly 64% of them singletons. Sequencing was performed on memory (CD45RA-) CD4+ T cells from blood. Every receptor here comes from a human donor in good health.

This chain uses TRBV2 with TRBJ1-1; D is ambiguous. The V and J ends lost 5 bases and 1 base respectively, with 8 bases between them. The CDR3 is 13 amino acids. Per germline, CDR1 SNHLY and CDR2 FYNNEI. The CDR3 sequence is CASSLSRNTEAFF. CDR3 in DNA: TGTGCCAGCAGTTTATCCCGGAACACTGAAGCTTTCTTT.

The gene calls are TRBV15 and TRBJ2-3; either TRBD1 or TRBD2 may fit D (5 bases each). CDR3 length: 16 residues. The V end lost 5 bases, the J end lost 2 bases, and 17 bases lay between the germline ends. The germline V gene has CDR1 LNHNV and CDR2 YYDKDF (reference sequence). The chain's CDR3 is CATSPSTGRYTDTQYF. The CDR3, as DNA: TGTGCCACCAGCCCCAGCACGGGACGCTACACAGATACGCAGTATTTT.

In its sample, this clone was seen once. The chain joins TRBV13 to TRBJ2-3, with D possibly TRBD2 on 6 matching bases. The V end lost 5 bases, the J end lost 4 bases, and 10 bases lay between the germline ends. Germline V CDR1 and CDR2: PRHDT, FYEKMQ (reference sequence). The CDR3 is 13 residues long. Here the CDR3 DNA reads TGTGCCAGCAGCCCCAGGAGGGCAGATACGCAGTATTTT. It specifies CASSPRRADTQYF.

This clone turned up a few times. The rearrangement uses TRBV27 and TRBJ1-5; 12 nucleotides align to TRBD1. This CDR3 comprises 16 residues. Germline values: CDR1 MNHEY, CDR2 SMNVEV (reference sequence). Germline trimming cut 4 bases from V and 3 bases from J; bases unmatched to any gene: 4. The CDR3 reads CASSSGTGGLNQPQHF. The DNA for the CDR3 is TGTGCCAGCAGTTCCGGGACAGGGGGCCTCAATCAGCCCCAGCATTTT.

This chain connects TRBV11-2 to TRBJ2-2; TRBD1 might be the D (6 bases). The CDR3 has 15 amino acids. CDR1 and CDR2 (germline): SGHAT, FQNNGV. The V end lost 0 bases, the J end lost 6 bases, and 11 bases lay between the germline ends. CDR3 sequence (DNA): TGTGCCAGCAGCTTAGAAACAGGGACGGCCGGGGAGCTGTTTTTT. It yields the protein CASSLETGTAGELFF.

The sample holds a few counts of this clone. The sample carries other DNA sequences with the same CDR3. The chain uses TRBV6-1 and TRBJ1-6; no firm D call. The V end was cut by 2 bases, the J end by 6 bases, with 5 bases between. Germline V gene sequence: CDR1 MNHNS, CDR2 SASEGT. This CDR3 spans 13 amino acids. CDR3 sequence reads: CASSERSNSPLHF. DNA for the CDR3: TGTGCCAGCAGTGAACGGAGTAATTCACCCCTCCACTTT.

The chain carries TRBV20-1 and TRBJ2-7, with D possibly being TRBD1 (5 bases). The CDR3 extends over 11 amino acids. From germline, CDR1 is DFQATT and CDR2 SNEGSKA (reference sequence). V was clipped by 6 bases and J by 7 bases, with 13 bases between them. DNA for the CDR3: TGCAGTGCCTACAGGCTTGCGGAGCAGTACTTC. Amino acid sequence: CSAYRLAEQYF.

The gene calls are TRBV6-5 and TRBJ2-5, with a tentative D call TRBD2 (5 bases). The CDR3 length is 14 residues. V was cut by 6 bases and J by 5 bases, with 16 bases left in between. Germline V gene sequence: CDR1 MNHEY, CDR2 SVGAGI. CDR3 DNA sequence: TGTGCCAGCAGCCAGAGGGCCCTGTGGGAGACCCAGTACTTC. Its translation is CASSQRALWETQYF.

The rearrangement uses TRBV27 and TRBJ2-5; D perhaps matches TRBD2 (6 bases). With 6 bases removed from V and 1 base from J, the gap between germline ends came to 9 bases. The CDR3 sequence is 13 residues long. Germline-derived CDR1 and CDR2 are MNHEY and SMNVEV (reference sequence). For the CDR3, the DNA is TGTGCCAGCAGCCGCGGGACCCAAGAGACCCAGTACTTC. It encodes CASSRGTQETQYF.

J is TRBJ1-4 and V is TRBV6-6; TRBD1 is a possible D gene (5 bases). Trimming removed 7 bases from V and 8 bases from J, with 14 bases in between. CDR1 and CDR2 (germline): MNHNY, SVGAGI (reference sequence). The CDR3 length is 13 residues. The CDR3 is CASNGGAREKLFF. Written as DNA, the CDR3 is TGTGCCAGCAACGGAGGGGCCCGGGAAAAACTGTTTTTT.

The rearrangement uses TRBV28 and TRBJ1-4; unclear D gene. Per germline, CDR1 MDHEN and CDR2 SYDVKM. V lost 5 bases and J 6 bases, leaving 7 bases between the germline ends. The CDR3 extends over 12 amino acids. The CDR3: CASSPPHEKLFF. CDR3 sequence (DNA): TGTGCCAGCAGTCCACCCCATGAAAAACTGTTTTTT.

This chain links TRBV5-1 with TRBJ2-1; the D gene could be TRBD1 or TRBD2 (6 bases each). Germline CDR1 is SGHRS and CDR2 is YFSETQ. The CDR3 has 16 amino acids. V lost 0 bases to trimming and J lost 0 bases, with 10 bases between them. The CDR3 region has the DNA TGCGCCAGCAGCTTGGAGGGGGGCCGCTCCTACAATGAGCAGTTCTTC. Translating it yields CASSLEGGRSYNEQFF.

This chain links TRBV7-9 with TRBJ2-4; 10 bases fit TRBD1. Trimming at V came to 4 bases and at J to 11 bases, leaving 8 bases not matched to a gene. In germline, CDR1 is SEHNR, CDR2 FQNEAQ (reference sequence). CDR3 size: 14 residues. The DNA of the CDR3 is TGTGCCAGCAGCTCAAGGACAGGGGGGGACCTTCAGTACTTC. It specifies CASSSRTGGDLQYF.

The CDR3 sequence: CASSPILDTYTEAFF. Here the CDR3 DNA reads TGTGCCAGCAGTCCGATACTCGACACTTACACTGAAGCTTTCTTT. V and J are TRBV28 and TRBJ1-1; the D is unclear. CDR1 is MDHEN, CDR2 SYDVKM, per germline. The CDR3 has 15 amino acids. V was cut by 5 bases and J by 3 bases, with 16 bases left in between.

This chain links TRBV6-6 with TRBJ1-6; tentative D call: TRBD1 (6 bases). Between the trimmed V and J ends, which lost 5 bases and 14 bases, there was a span of 19 bases. This CDR3 contains 14 residues. The germline V gene encodes CDR1 MNHNY and CDR2 SVGAGI (reference sequence). CDR3 amino acids: CASSPEGGRRALHF. In DNA, the CDR3 is TGTGCCAGCAGTCCTGAAGGGGGGAGAAGGGCCCTCCACTTT.

The chain carries TRBV19 and TRBJ2-1; the D gene could be TRBD1 or TRBD2 (6 bases each). This CDR3 comprises 14 residues. Between the trimmed V and J ends, which lost 5 bases and 12 bases, there was a span of 20 bases. Germline V gives CDR1 LNHDA, CDR2 SQIVND (reference sequence). The CDR3 DNA is TGTGCCAGTAGTGTCCGGGCCCAACGGGGGCGGCAGTTCTTC. This sequence encodes CASSVRAQRGRQFF.

The rearrangement links TRBV25-1 to TRBJ1-1; no definite D call. Trimming stripped 3 bases from V and 7 bases from J, with 9 bases between. Germline assignment: CDR1 MGHDK and CDR2 SYGVNS. The CDR3 consists of 12 residues. The CDR3 is CASSDWGSEAFF. CDR3 DNA: TGTGCCAGCAGTGATTGGGGTAGTGAAGCTTTCTTT.

This clone was seen a few times. This chain uses TRBV6-1 with TRBJ1-1; D possibly corresponds to TRBD1 (5 bases). This CDR3 comprises 13 residues. The V end lost 3 bases, the J end lost 10 bases, and 15 bases lay between the germline ends. Germline-derived CDR1 and CDR2 are MNHNS and SASEGT. The CDR3 DNA reads as TGTGCCAGCAGTGAGATCCAAGGGGATCGAGCTTTCTTT. This codes for CASSEIQGDRAFF.

The genes are TRBV28 and TRBJ1-5; 7 positions agree with TRBD1. CDR1 is MDHEN and CDR2 is SYDVKM in the germline V gene. The CDR3 length is 14 residues. V gave up 7 bases and J gave up 0 bases; unmatched junction bases: 3. The chain's CDR3 is CASNRGTSNQPQHF. In nucleotides, the CDR3 is TGTGCCAGCAACAGGGGAACTAGCAATCAGCCCCAGCATTTT. Full variable domain (outside the CDR3, taken from reference TRBV28 and TRBJ1-5): DVKVTQSSRYLVKRTGEKVFLECVQDMDHENMFWYRQDPGLGLRLIYFSYDVKMKEKGDIPEGYSVSREKKERFSLILESASTNQTSMYLCASNRGTSNQPQHFGDGTRLSIL.

This clone was counted between two and nine times. The DNA for the CDR3 is TGTGCCAGCAGTGTTGTGTGGGGAAACATTCAGTACTTC. Translating gives CASSVVWGNIQYF. The chain has TRBV2 and TRBJ2-4; D is ambiguous. The germline V gene has CDR1 SNHLY and CDR2 FYNNEI. The CDR3 length is 13 residues. Trimming removed 4 bases from V and 6 bases from J, with 10 bases in between.

This clone has a single count. The genes are TRBV5-4 and TRBJ1-1, with D possibly matching TRBD1 (5 bases). This CDR3 region has 14 residues. The germline V and J ends were trimmed by 5 bases and 0 bases, with 11 bases remaining between them. Germline V gene data show CDR1 as SGHNT and CDR2 as YYREEE (reference sequence). The CDR3 here is CASSRDSMNTEAFF. In nucleotides, the CDR3 is TGTGCCAGCAGTAGGGACTCCATGAACACTGAAGCTTTCTTT.

The table lists this clone with a few counts. The V gene is TRBV6-5, the J gene TRBJ2-2; no clear D. Germline-derived CDR1 and CDR2 are MNHEY and SVGAGI. The CDR3 is made up of 12 amino acids. Trimming took off 10 bases at V and 6 bases at J, with 12 bases between the two ends. The CDR3 reads CATDSPSGELFF. The CDR3 bases are TGTGCCACCGACTCCCCCTCCGGGGAGCTGTTTTTT.

Only a few counts were recorded for this clone. This rearrangement joins TRBV10-2 to TRBJ2-3; D possibly matches TRBD1 or TRBD2 (5 bases each). The germline V gene has CDR1 WSHSY and CDR2 SAAADI. V was clipped by 6 bases and J by 3 bases, with 10 bases between them. CDR3 length: 13 residues. The CDR3 DNA reads TGCGCCAGCAGCGCCTGGGGGACAGATACGCAGTATTTT. This sequence encodes CASSAWGTDTQYF.

In the case of this clone: Germline is not matched at one junction end, which may reflect a read error. This chain connects TRBV5-4 to TRBJ2-1, with 10 nucleotides matching TRBD2. This CDR3 spans 15 amino acids. The V gene's germline CDR1 is SGHNT and CDR2 YYREEE (reference sequence). CDR3 region: CVSSFSAGGSNEQFF. CDR3 in DNA: TGTGTCAGCAGCTTCTCAGCGGGGGGGAGTAATGAGCAGTTCTTC.

This clone has more than one count but fewer than ten. The chain is built from TRBV6-5 and TRBJ1-6, with a weak D call TRBD1 (6 bases). The germline CDR1 and CDR2 sequences are MNHEY and SVGAGI. The CDR3 sequence is 14 residues long. V was shortened by 8 bases and J by 7 bases, with 15 bases between the two germline ends. The CDR3 DNA reads as TGTGCCAGCTTCCAAGGACAGCCAAATTCACCCCTCCACTTT. Its protein product is CASFQGQPNSPLHF.

The chain couples TRBV27 to TRBJ2-3, with D perhaps matching TRBD1 (6 bases). The V end lost 7 bases, the J end lost 1 base, and 15 bases lay between the germline ends. The germline CDR1 and CDR2 sequences are MNHEY and SMNVEV (reference sequence). The CDR3 runs to 15 residues. The CDR3 bases are TGTGCCAGCAAGAGCTGGGACACACGCACAGATACGCAGTATTTT. This encodes CASKSWDTRTDTQYF.

The chain is built from TRBV28 and TRBJ1-2, with 7 bases identical to TRBD1. Trimming removed 1 base from V and 7 bases from J; junction bases left unmatched: 6. Germline CDR1 is MDHEN and CDR2 is SYDVKM. The CDR3 is 14 amino acids. Here the CDR3 reads CASSLSVGGFGYTF. CDR3 DNA: TGTGCCAGCAGTTTATCGGTAGGGGGCTTTGGCTACACCTTC.

This chain joins TRBV7-2 and TRBJ1-2; D unclear. Germline CDR1 and CDR2: SGHTA and FQGNSA. The CDR3 totals 12 residues. V was shortened by 5 bases and J by 2 bases, with 6 bases between the two germline ends. CDR3 sequence: CASSTPNYGYTF. The CDR3 coding sequence is TGTGCCAGCAGCACACCCAACTATGGCTACACCTTC.

Details on this clone: The same CDR3 also results from other DNA sequences found in this sample. The rearrangement joins TRBV5-1 to TRBJ2-5, with D possibly being TRBD2 (6 bases). The V end was cut by 2 bases, the J end by 4 bases, with 9 bases between. The CDR3 runs 13 residues. The germline gives CDR1 SGHRS, CDR2 YFSETQ. The CDR3 nucleotides are TGCGCCAGCAGCTTCGGACTAAGAGAGACCCAGTACTTC. Its translation is CASSFGLRETQYF.